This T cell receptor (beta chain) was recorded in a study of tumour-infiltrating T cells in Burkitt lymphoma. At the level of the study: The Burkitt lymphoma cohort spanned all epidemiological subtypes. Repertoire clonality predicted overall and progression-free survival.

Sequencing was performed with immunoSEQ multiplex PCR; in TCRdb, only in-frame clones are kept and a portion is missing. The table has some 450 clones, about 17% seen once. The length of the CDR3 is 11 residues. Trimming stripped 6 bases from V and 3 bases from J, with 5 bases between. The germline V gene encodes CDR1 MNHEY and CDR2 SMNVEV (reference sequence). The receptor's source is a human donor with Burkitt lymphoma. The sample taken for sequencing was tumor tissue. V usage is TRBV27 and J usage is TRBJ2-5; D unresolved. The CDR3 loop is CASSWEETQYF. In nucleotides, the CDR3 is TGTGCCAGCAGCTGGGAAGAGACCCAGTACTTC.